The following is a T cell receptor (beta chain) sequence with its context. The data belong to a study of cytomegalovirus exposure and HLA in healthy donors. Repertoires were generated with immunoSEQ multiplex PCR, while TCRdb's copy carries only in-frame clones and drops some. The sample records more than 85,000 clones, 85% to 90% being singletons. Trimming cost V 5 bases and J 5 bases; bases outside gene matches: 10. This CDR3 contains 15 residues. CDR1 is MNHNY and CDR2 is SVGAGI in the germline V gene (reference sequence). V is TRBV6-6 and J is TRBJ2-3; TRBD2 matches 7 bases. The receptor comes from a woman aged 18-29 years in good health and CMV-seropositive. The sequencing sample was made of PBMCs. CDR3 loop: CASSPRREWRDTQYF. In DNA, the CDR3 is TGTGCCAGCAGTCCGAGGCGGGAGTGGCGAGATACGCAGTATTTT.